This is a list of T cell receptor beta chains from one sample in a study of blood T cells in healthy people across ages. TCRdb reanalysed the 5' RACE reads using MiXCR and keeps one entry per CDR3 protein. The sample carries some 1.1 million distinct CDR3 sequences, roughly two fifths recorded once. The sample consisted of blood. These TCRs come from a man between 18 and 35 years old in good health. Both conserved end residues are part of each CDR3. A D gene is named only where the DNA matches it firmly. The size entry is marked missing in some rows and otherwise reads once, few, many or a size class.

clone size: NA
V gene: TRBV28
J gene: TRBJ2-5
D gene: NA
CDR3 protein: CVSSPRQYKFQETQYF
CDR3 DNA: TGTGTCAGCAGTCCTCGACAGTACAAGTTCCAAGAGACCCAGTACTTC

clone size: few
V gene: TRBV5-1
J gene: TRBJ2-7
D gene: TRBD2
CDR3 protein: CASSLERGNNNEQYF
CDR3 DNA: TGCGCCAGCAGCTTGGAGCGGGGGAATAACAATGAGCAGTACTTC

clone size: once
V gene: TRBV28
J gene: TRBJ1-5
D gene: TRBD1
CDR3 protein: CASSDRGRIQPQHF
CDR3 DNA: TGTGCCAGCAGTGACAGGGGGCGTATCCAGCCCCAGCATTTT

clone size: NA
V gene: TRBV6-6
J gene: TRBJ1-1
D gene: NA
CDR3 protein: CASHDTANTEAFF
CDR3 DNA: TGTGCCAGCCACGACACAGCAAACACTGAAGCTTTCTTT

clone size: once
V gene: TRBV6-5
J gene: TRBJ2-7
D gene: NA
CDR3 protein: CASSYSLDCEQYF
CDR3 DNA: TGTGCCAGCAGTTACTCTTTGGATTGCGAGCAGTACTTC

clone size: NA
V gene: TRBV5-5
J gene: TRBJ2-1
D gene: NA
CDR3 protein: CASSGDTSKYDEQFF
CDR3 DNA: TGTGCCAGCAGCGGGGACACGAGCAAATACGATGAGCAGTTCTTC

clone size: NA
V gene: TRBV7-2
J gene: TRBJ1-1
D gene: TRBD1
CDR3 protein: CASSSKTGGGGQAFF
CDR3 DNA: TGTGCCAGCAGCTCAAAAACGGGAGGGGGCGGTCAAGCTTTCTTT

clone size: NA
V gene: TRBV27
J gene: TRBJ2-3
D gene: NA
CDR3 protein: CASSLSMDSTDTQYF
CDR3 DNA: TGTGCCAGCAGTTTATCTATGGATAGCACAGATACGCAGTATTTT

clone size: few
V gene: TRBV7-2
J gene: TRBJ1-5
D gene: NA
CDR3 protein: CASSLAWGSNQPQHF
CDR3 DNA: TGTGCCAGCAGCTTAGCTTGGGGGAGCAATCAGCCCCAGCATTTT

clone size: NA
V gene: TRBV15
J gene: TRBJ1-1
D gene: NA
CDR3 protein: CATERRPNTEAFF
CDR3 DNA: TGTGCCACCGAGAGACGGCCGAACACTGAAGCTTTCTTT

clone size: few
V gene: TRBV14
J gene: TRBJ1-2
D gene: NA
CDR3 protein: CASSQEHNYGYTF
CDR3 DNA: TGTGCCAGCAGCCAAGAACATAACTATGGCTACACCTTC

clone size: few
V gene: TRBV5-1
J gene: TRBJ2-4
D gene: NA
CDR3 protein: CASSLSAGSKNIQYF
CDR3 DNA: TGCGCCAGCAGCTTGAGTGCAGGATCCAAAAACATTCAGTACTTC

clone size: many
V gene: TRBV24-1
J gene: TRBJ2-1
D gene: TRBD2
CDR3 protein: CATSPQRGRDEQFF
CDR3 DNA: TGTGCCACCAGTCCCCAGCGGGGTCGGGATGAGCAGTTCTTC

clone size: few
V gene: TRBV20-1
J gene: TRBJ1-2
D gene: NA
CDR3 protein: CSARDPPSANYGYTF
CDR3 DNA: TGCAGTGCTAGAGATCCCCCGTCAGCTAACTATGGCTACACCTTC

clone size: few
V gene: TRBV20-1
J gene: TRBJ2-3
D gene: NA
CDR3 protein: CSALGQNHTDTQYF
CDR3 DNA: TGCAGTGCCCTAGGACAGAATCACACAGATACGCAGTATTTT

clone size: NA
V gene: TRBV12-3/TRBV12-4
J gene: TRBJ2-5
D gene: NA
CDR3 protein: CASSVQGGRETQYF
CDR3 DNA: TGTGCCAGCAGTGTACAGGGTGGGCGAGAGACCCAGTACTTC

clone size: few
V gene: TRBV7-9
J gene: TRBJ2-3
D gene: TRBD2
CDR3 protein: CASSRKRGGITDTQYF
CDR3 DNA: TGTGCCAGCAGCCGAAAGCGGGGGGGAATAACAGATACGCAGTATTTT

clone size: NA
V gene: TRBV27
J gene: TRBJ1-6
D gene: TRBD1
CDR3 protein: CASRTQNGEGAYNSPLHF
CDR3 DNA: TGTGCCAGCAGAACCCAAAACGGAGAGGGGGCATATAATTCACCCCTCCACTTT

clone size: NA
V gene: TRBV7-9
J gene: TRBJ2-7
D gene: NA
CDR3 protein: CASSFEVYEQYF
CDR3 DNA: TGTGCCAGCAGCTTCGAGGTCTACGAGCAGTACTTC

clone size: NA
V gene: TRBV5-8
J gene: TRBJ2-1
D gene: NA
CDR3 protein: CASRIDPYNEQFF
CDR3 DNA: TGTGCCAGCAGAATTGACCCCTACAATGAGCAGTTCTTC

clone size: few
V gene: TRBV13
J gene: TRBJ2-1
D gene: TRBD2
CDR3 protein: CASSLDQAGGPLNEQFF
CDR3 DNA: TGTGCCAGCAGCTTAGATCAGGCGGGGGGGCCCCTGAATGAGCAGTTCTTC

clone size: NA
V gene: TRBV12-3/TRBV12-4
J gene: TRBJ1-5
D gene: NA
CDR3 protein: CASCSFASNQPQHF
CDR3 DNA: TGTGCCAGCTGCAGCTTCGCAAGCAATCAGCCCCAGCATTTT

clone size: NA
V gene: TRBV5-5
J gene: TRBJ2-3
D gene: NA
CDR3 protein: CASSLGDSQRDTQYF
CDR3 DNA: TGTGCCAGCAGCTTGGGGGACTCCCAAAGGGATACGCAGTATTTT

clone size: NA
V gene: TRBV15
J gene: TRBJ2-2
D gene: NA
CDR3 protein: CATSVDTGELFF
CDR3 DNA: TGTGCCACCAGTGTCGACACCGGGGAGCTGTTTTTT

clone size: NA
V gene: TRBV10-3
J gene: TRBJ1-2
D gene: NA
CDR3 protein: CAISENSAGYGYTF
CDR3 DNA: TGTGCCATCAGTGAGAACTCGGCAGGCTATGGCTACACCTTC